These T cell receptor beta chains were read from a single sample in a study of early T cells in non-severe SARS-CoV-2 infection. Via MiXCR, TCRdb re-called the 5' RACE reads, giving one row per CDR3 protein. The repertoire has roughly 80,000 distinct CDR3 sequences, 11% of them found once; the top ten carry around 12%. Material: whole blood, obtained at baseline. All receptors come from an adult who was a healthcare worker with PCR-confirmed SARS-CoV-2 infection or an uninfected control (not recorded which). The CDR3 runs from the conserved cysteine through the conserved F or W. A D gene is named only where the DNA matches it firmly. Size values are once, few and many counts, or a class for expanded clones, and some rows have none.

CDR3nt	CDR3aa	d_gene	j_gene	v_gene	abundance
TGTGCCAGCAGCTTAGGGACTAGCGGGGGGCTAGAGCAGTTCTTC	CASSLGTSGGLEQFF	TRBD2	TRBJ2-1	TRBV11-2	few
TGCAGCGTGGTACCAGGGGGGGGATCTAGCACTGAAGCTTTCTTT	CSVVPGGGSSTEAFF	TRBD1	TRBJ1-1	TRBV29-1	few
TGTGCCAGCAGCTTAGGCCTGATAAACTATGGCTACACCTTC	CASSLGLINYGYTF	.	TRBJ1-2	TRBV7-9	.
TGTGCCAGCTCAGGACAGGGTCGAAACACTGAAGCTTTCTTT	CASSGQGRNTEAFF	TRBD1	TRBJ1-1	TRBV18	.
TGTGCCAGCAGCTTTACAGGGAACCCTGAAGCTTTCTTT	CASSFTGNPEAFF	.	TRBJ1-1	TRBV7-8	few
TGTGCCAGCGGAAGGGGGACACCCTACGAGCAGTACTTC	CASGRGTPYEQYF	.	TRBJ2-7	TRBV18	.
TGTGCCAGCAGCCTCGGGCTAGCGGGGGAAACAGATACGCAGTATTTT	CASSLGLAGETDTQYF	TRBD2	TRBJ2-3	TRBV7-7	few
TGTGCCAGCAGTTTGTCAGGGGATGAGCAGTTCTTC	CASSLSGDEQFF	.	TRBJ2-1	TRBV28	many
TGTGCCAGCAGCTTAGCAAAGGGCGCGAGAGAGACCCAGTACTTC	CASSLAKGARETQYF	.	TRBJ2-5	TRBV7-2	.
TGTGCCAGCAGTGTGTCCCGGGACAGGGTGAACGAGCAGTACTTC	CASSVSRDRVNEQYF	TRBD1	TRBJ2-7	TRBV2	.
TGCGCCAGCAGCCAAGATACAGGGCGAACCACCTCCTACGAGCAGTACTTC	CASSQDTGRTTSYEQYF	.	TRBJ2-7	TRBV4-1	many
TGCAGTGCTAGGAAGGAGAGTATGAACACTGAAGCTTTCTTT	CSARKESMNTEAFF	.	TRBJ1-1	TRBV20-1	few
TGTGCCAGCAGCCGTTTTCTGACAGACTTGAACACTGAAGCTTTCTTT	CASSRFLTDLNTEAFF	.	TRBJ1-1	TRBV6-5	.
TGTGCCAGCAGTGAAAGTTCGGTCTCATTT	CASSESSVSF	.	TRBJ1-1	TRBV6-1	.
TGCGCCAGCAGCCAAGATGTCGACAGGGCCTACACCTTC	CASSQDVDRAYTF	TRBD1	TRBJ1-2	TRBV4-1	few
TGCAGCGTTGAAGGCGGGGGTACAGATACGCAGTATTTT	CSVEGGGTDTQYF	TRBD2	TRBJ2-3	TRBV29-1	many
TGTGCCAGCAGCCCGGGACAGGGTAATTCACCCCTCCACTTT	CASSPGQGNSPLHF	TRBD1	TRBJ1-6	TRBV9	few
TGCGCCAGCAGCTCCGGGACTTTAGCCTACGAGCAGTACTTC	CASSSGTLAYEQYF	.	TRBJ2-7	TRBV5-1	.
.	CASSLGISGPAETQYF	.	TRBJ2-5	TRBV11-2	few
TGTGCCAGCAGTTACGGAGACGCAACTAATGAAAAACTGTTTTTT	CASSYGDATNEKLFF	.	TRBJ1-4	TRBV6-5	.
TGCAGTGCTAACCGTCAAGCGGGAGCAGCCCAAGAGACCCAGTACTTC	CSANRQAGAAQETQYF	TRBD2	TRBJ2-5	TRBV20-1	.
TGCGCCAGCAGCAGGTCAGGGGGAAACGAGCAGTACTTC	CASSRSGGNEQYF	TRBD1	TRBJ2-7	TRBV5-1	few
TGTGCCATCAGTGAGTCCGTTCGTAAGAACACTGAAGCTTTCTTT	CAISESVRKNTEAFF	.	TRBJ1-1	TRBV10-3	few
TGTGCCAGCAGCTTTACAGGGACCACCGCTCCCAACGAGCAGTACTTC	CASSFTGTTAPNEQYF	.	TRBJ2-7	TRBV7-8	many
TGTGCCAGCAGTTTATACGGGGGGCCCACAGATACGCAGTATTTT	CASSLYGGPTDTQYF	.	TRBJ2-3	TRBV12-3/TRBV12-4	.
TGCGCCAGCAGCCAAGCGGTGGTCCGAGAGACCCAGTACTTC	CASSQAVVRETQYF	.	TRBJ2-5	TRBV4-3	.
TGCGCCAGCAGTGACGGAGACAGGCGAGAGACCCAGTACTTC	CASSDGDRRETQYF	.	TRBJ2-5	TRBV10-1	few
TGTGCCAGCAGCGTCAACACTGAAGCTTTCTTT	CASSVNTEAFF	.	TRBJ1-1	TRBV7-2	many
TGTGCCAGCGGGCTAGATACGCAGTATTTT	CASGLDTQYF	.	TRBJ2-3	TRBV6-5	many
TGCAGTGCTAGGCCGGGTACCCGCTCTGGAAACACCATATATTTT	CSARPGTRSGNTIYF	.	TRBJ1-3	TRBV20-1	many
TGTGCCAGCAGCCATCCATTGCGGGAGCAGTACTTC	CASSHPLREQYF	.	TRBJ2-7	TRBV5-4	many
TGCAGTGCTGCCCGGGGCCTGAACACTGAAGCTTTCTTT	CSAARGLNTEAFF	.	TRBJ1-1	TRBV20-1	many
TGTGCCAGCAGTTACTCGTGGAGCTCCTATAATTCACCCCTCCACTTT	CASSYSWSSYNSPLHF	.	TRBJ1-6	TRBV6-5	.
TGTGCCAGCAGCAAAGGGACTAGCGGACCCTACGAGCAGTACTTC	CASSKGTSGPYEQYF	TRBD2	TRBJ2-7	TRBV11-2	many
TGCAGCGTTGCTGAGACCGGGACAGTATACAATGAGCAGTTCTTC	CSVAETGTVYNEQFF	TRBD1	TRBJ2-1	TRBV29-1	.
TGTGCCAGCAGTTTATACCCCACAGGAGCCACGCAAGAGACCCAGTACTTC	CASSLYPTGATQETQYF	.	TRBJ2-5	TRBV12-3/TRBV12-4	few
TGTGCCAGCAGTGATCAGGGGGCGCCTGGGGCCAACGTCCTGACTTTC	CASSDQGAPGANVLTF	TRBD1	TRBJ2-6	TRBV25-1	.
TGCGCCAGCAGCTTGGAGGGGACTAGCGGCTTTGAGCAGTACTTC	CASSLEGTSGFEQYF	TRBD2	TRBJ2-7	TRBV5-1	.
TGTGCCAGCAGAGCCAGAGGGGGGCCGTTCAATGAGCAGTTCTTC	CASRARGGPFNEQFF	.	TRBJ2-1	TRBV2	many
TGTGCCAGCAGTTTCGCGGCGGAGCAGTACTTC	CASSFAAEQYF	.	TRBJ2-7	TRBV28	many
TGCAGCGTTCGTCCCAGGGCCCATGAGCAGTTCTTC	CSVRPRAHEQFF	.	TRBJ2-1	TRBV29-1	few
TGTGCTAGTGGTTTGTTGGGGGGACCGAAAAACATTCAGTACTTC	CASGLLGGPKNIQYF	.	TRBJ2-4	TRBV12-5	.
TGCAGCGGAGGGACCTCTGGAAACACCATATATTTT	CSGGTSGNTIYF	.	TRBJ1-3	TRBV29-1	few
TGTGCCAGCAGTTACCAGGGCAGGGCCTACGGGCAGTACTTC	CASSYQGRAYGQYF	.	TRBJ2-7	TRBV6-2/TRBV6-3	.
TGCAGCGTAATAGGACTAGCGGGGGGCTATGGACCCCGGGCAGATACGCAGTATTTT	CSVIGLAGGYGPRADTQYF	TRBD2	TRBJ2-3	TRBV29-1	.
TGTGCCTGGAGTAACGGACAGGGGGCCGATGAGCAGTTCTTC	CAWSNGQGADEQFF	TRBD1	TRBJ2-1	TRBV30	few
TGTGCCAGCGGGCCCACGGGAGAGACCCAGTACTTC	CASGPTGETQYF	.	TRBJ2-5	TRBV6-5	once
TGTGCCAGCAGCTTTAGCCCGTCCCGGGACAGACTTGAAGCTTTCTTT	CASSFSPSRDRLEAFF	TRBD1	TRBJ1-1	TRBV7-9	few
TGTGCCAGCAGCTTGGGGCTTGAGCTGAGTGAGCAGTACTTC	CASSLGLELSEQYF	.	TRBJ2-7	TRBV5-4	many
TGTGCCAGCAGCTTGTCCGGGACAGGGGGCACTGGGGCCAACGTCCTGACTTTC	CASSLSGTGGTGANVLTF	TRBD1	TRBJ2-6	TRBV7-3	few
TGCAGCGTTGAAGATCTGAGACGGGGGGCGTACAATGAGCAGTTCTTC	CSVEDLRRGAYNEQFF	.	TRBJ2-1	TRBV29-1	.
TGCAGTGCTGCCCGGCCTGGCTGGGGGGGGAGCACAGATACGCAGTATTTT	CSAARPGWGGSTDTQYF	TRBD2	TRBJ2-3	TRBV20-1	many
TGTGCCAGCAGTGAAGCTCCAATGTATAGCGGGGAGCTGTTTTTT	CASSEAPMYSGELFF	.	TRBJ2-2	TRBV6-1	.
TGTGCCAGCAGCCTTAGCGGGGCGGCAGATACGCAGTATTTT	CASSLSGAADTQYF	TRBD2	TRBJ2-3	TRBV3-1	few
TGTGCCAGCAGCTCCACAGGGGTTGGTACGCAGTATTTT	CASSSTGVGTQYF	TRBD1	TRBJ2-3	TRBV11-2	many
TGTGCCAGCAGTTACAGGGGCTCTGGGGCCAACGTCCTGACTTTC	CASSYRGSGANVLTF	.	TRBJ2-6	TRBV6-2/TRBV6-3	many
TGTGCAAGTCGCTCAACAAGGTCCCAGCATTTT	CASRSTRSQHF	.	TRBJ1-5	TRBV12-2	.
TGCAGCGTCGGGACAGGGGCTACTTACAGCTCCTACGAGCAGTACTTC	CSVGTGATYSSYEQYF	TRBD1	TRBJ2-7	TRBV29-1	few
TGTGCCAGCAGCCCACGTGGGACAGGGGATGGCTACACCTTC	CASSPRGTGDGYTF	TRBD1	TRBJ1-2	TRBV11-2	many